These 29 T cell receptor beta chains originate from one sample sequenced in a study of tumor and adjacent non-tumor tissue in lung cancer. Three rounds of nested PCR, following a modified ARM-PCR protocol, produced the TCRbeta library. TCRdb redid the calling of the multiplex PCR reads with MiXCR, one entry per CDR3 protein. The repertoire has over 110,000 distinct CDR3 sequences, around 66% of them found once; the top ten carry about 20%. RNA was extracted from bulk tissue without any cell sorting. Sequenced: lung tumor tissue. The receptors derive from a man aged 55-75 years with small cell lung cancer.

This clonotype was detected only a few times. This sequence may be a read error, since a much larger clone differs from it by one base. V and J are TRBV11-2 and TRBJ2-1; the D gene is possibly TRBD1 (6 bases). Looked up from germline, CDR1 is SGHAT and CDR2 is FQNNGV. V lost 8 bases and J 4 bases, leaving 12 bases between the germline ends. The CDR3 has 13 residues. DNA for the CDR3: TGTGCCAGCGGGGCAGGGGTGTACAATGAGCAGTTCTTC. It yields the protein CASGAGVYNEQFF.

Points on this clonotype: A read error is likely, as this CDR3 ends without the conserved phenylalanine or tryptophan. The rearrangement links TRBV12-3 or TRBV12-4 to TRBJ1-5; a weak D match, TRBD1 (6 bases). This CDR3 is built from 14 residues. V was cut by 7 bases and J by 7 bases, with 17 bases left in between. CDR3 sequence (DNA): TGTGCCAGCAATGGGCAGGATGGGGGCCAGCCCCAGCATTTA. The encoded protein is CASNGQDGGQPQHL.

This clonotype was detected once. This chain connects TRBV20-1 to TRBJ2-5, with 10 bases matching TRBD2. The CDR3 is 14 amino acids. The V and J ends lost 4 bases and 4 bases, in that order; junction bases with no gene match: 6. Per germline, CDR1 DFQATT and CDR2 SNEGSKA (reference sequence). CDR3: CSAKTSGRGETQYF. In DNA, the CDR3 is TGCAGTGCTAAAACCAGCGGGAGGGGAGAGACCCAGTACTTC.

The V gene is TRBV6-1, the J gene TRBJ1-5; unclear D gene. Trimming cost V 5 bases and J 9 bases, with 5 bases left between them. The CDR3 length is 10 residues. Germline V gene data show CDR1 as MNHNS and CDR2 as SASEGT. CDR3 nucleotide sequence: TGTGCCAGCAGTTTTGTGCCCCAGCATTTT. It codes for CASSFVPQHF.

This clonotype was counted between two and nine times. This may be a read error, as it is one base from a much larger clone. The V and J genes are TRBV6-1 and TRBJ2-7; weak D call: TRBD2 (5 bases). Germline assignment: CDR1 MNHNS and CDR2 SASEGT. CDR3 length: 13 amino acids. V was cut by 1 base and J by 8 bases, with 12 bases left in between. The CDR3 loop reads CASSEVGIMKQYF. CDR3 nucleotides: TGTGCCAGCAGTGAAGTCGGGATTATGAAGCAGTACTTC.

The table lists this clonotype with a few counts. The chain couples TRBV5-1 to TRBJ2-5, with 10 bases that match TRBD1. Germline loops: CDR1 SGHRS, CDR2 YFSETQ. This CDR3 is built from 13 residues. The J segment lost 4 bases and the V segment lost 3 bases, leaving 0 bases of the junction unmatched. In nucleotides, the CDR3 is TGCGCCAGCAGCTGGACAGGGGGAGAGACCCAGTACTTC. This gives the protein CASSWTGGETQYF.

This clonotype was detected ten times or more. This CDR3 reads CASSLQGPGIDTQYF. The CDR3 bases are TGTGCCAGCAGCTTACAGGGCCCGGGAATCGATACGCAGTATTTT. The chain carries TRBV11-2 and TRBJ2-3, with D perhaps given as TRBD1 or TRBD2 (5 bases each). The length of the CDR3 is 15 residues. CDR1 and CDR2 from the germline V gene are SGHAT and FQNNGV. Trimming shortened V by 2 bases and J by 6 bases, and 15 bases separated the two germline ends.

DNA for the CDR3: TGTGCCAGCTGCCTATTGGACAGGGACGTCCATAAGCAGTTCTTC. As protein: CASCLLDRDVHKQFF. This sequence joins TRBV6-5 and TRBJ2-1; 8 positions match TRBD1. With V trimmed by 8 bases and J by 11 bases, 17 bases remained unmatched. There are 15 residues in the CDR3. Germline V gives CDR1 MNHEY, CDR2 SVGAGI.

To note about this clonotype: Relative to the germline gene, one junction end is altered; a read error may explain this. As DNA, the CDR3 is TGTTCCAGCAGTTACTCGGGACGCCTCTCTGTAAACACCATATATTTT. Amino acid sequence: CSSSYSGRLSVNTIYF. This sequence joins TRBV6-2 or TRBV6-3 and TRBJ1-3; perhaps TRBD1 as D (5 bases). The CDR3 runs 16 residues. CDR1 and CDR2 (germline): MNHEY, SVGEGT.

Comments on this clonotype: This could be a read error, since a much larger clone is one nucleotide away. The genes are TRBV4-2 and TRBJ1-2; D unclear. The CDR3 covers 13 residues. Looked up from germline, CDR1 is LGHNA and CDR2 is YNFKEQ. CDR3 loop: CTSSDQPHYGYTF. As DNA, the CDR3 is TGTACCAGCAGCGATCAACCGCACTATGGCTACACCTTC.

The rearrangement uses TRBV12-3 or TRBV12-4 and TRBJ2-2; D perhaps matches TRBD2 (5 bases). This CDR3 region has 13 residues. Trimming stripped 6 bases from V and 5 bases from J, with 10 bases between. The CDR3 is CASRRLITGELFF. In nucleotides, the CDR3 is TGTGCCAGCAGACGACTAATTACCGGGGAGCTGTTTTTT.

The chain is built from TRBV9 and TRBJ2-2; D is perhaps TRBD1 (5 bases). Germline CDR1 SGDLS, CDR2 YYNGEE. V lost 7 bases to trimming and J lost 10 bases, with 23 bases between them. This CDR3 has 15 amino acids. CDR3 coding DNA: TGTGCCAGCTCCCGACAGTTCGCGATCACAGAGGAGCTGTTTTTT. Translated, it gives CASSRQFAITEELFF.

About this clonotype itself: Mismatch with germline at one junction end may stem from a read error. V is TRBV11-3 and J is TRBJ2-1, with a tentative D call TRBD1 (5 bases). This CDR3 has 17 amino acids. The germline gives CDR1 SGHNT, CDR2 YENEEA. The CDR3 DNA reads as TGTGCCAACAGCTTAACCCCGGTCAGGGTATGGTCAAGTGAGCAGTTCTTC. Amino acids: CANSLTPVRVWSSEQFF.

The sample holds many counts of this clonotype. The V call is TRBV11-2, the J call TRBJ1-4, with 7 positions matching TRBD1. The CDR3 contains 12 residues. Germline loops: CDR1 SGHAT, CDR2 FQNNGV. Trimming at V came to 5 bases and at J to 10 bases, leaving 4 bases not matched to a gene. For the CDR3, the DNA is TGTGCCAGCAGCCGGACAGGTGGAAAACTGTTTTTT. The encoded protein is CASSRTGGKLFF.

In regard to this clonotype: A read error may be the cause here, since a much bigger clone is one base away. CDR3 loop: CCASPTGGAYQETQYF. DNA for the CDR3: TGCTGCGCTTCTCCGACAGGGGGTGCATATCAGGAGACCCAGTACTTC. This rearrangement joins TRBV29-1 to TRBJ2-5; 9 nucleotides line up with TRBD1. The CDR3 extends over 16 amino acids. Germline loops: CDR1 SQVTM, CDR2 ANQGSEA.

This clonotype has only a few counts. J is TRBJ2-7 and V is TRBV12-3 or TRBV12-4; TRBD2 matches 15 bases. This CDR3 is 15 amino acids long. V lost 5 bases and J lost 7; bases outside the gene matches: 6. CDR3 region: CASSPGTSGRREQYF. The CDR3 coding sequence is TGTGCCAGCAGTCCGGGGACTAGCGGGAGGCGGGAGCAGTACTTC.

This sequence joins TRBV6-2 or TRBV6-3 and TRBJ1-5; tentatively, D is TRBD1 (5 bases). The CDR3 spans 15 residues. Trimming shortened V by 6 bases and J by 0 bases, and 12 bases separated the two germline ends. Germline assignment: CDR1 MNHEY and CDR2 SVGEGT. In nucleotides, the CDR3 is TGTGCCAGCAGGTATGACAGAAATAGCAATCAGCCCCAGCATTTT. Its protein product is CASRYDRNSNQPQHF.

This chain connects TRBV14 to TRBJ2-1; TRBD1 matches 7 bases. The CDR3 is 13 residues long. After removal of 2 bases from V and 8 bases from J, the junction contained 3 bases not matched to a gene. CDR1 is SGHDN and CDR2 is FVKESK in the germline V gene. For the CDR3, the DNA is TGTGCCAGCAGCCAATACAGGGGAGATGAGCAGTTCTTC. Amino acids: CASSQYRGDEQFF.

The rearrangement joins TRBV12-3 or TRBV12-4 to TRBJ2-3; 10 bases match TRBD1. This CDR3 region has 15 residues. Germline trimming cut 6 bases from V and 2 bases from J; bases unmatched to any gene: 5. The CDR3 loop is CASSRRQGATDTQYF. Written as DNA, the CDR3 is TGTGCCAGCAGCCGAAGACAGGGGGCCACAGATACGCAGTATTTT.

To note about this clonotype: Given a much more abundant clone one base away, this may be a read error. V usage is TRBV6-5 and J usage is TRBJ2-3; TRBD1 agrees at 7 bases. The J call may be wrong; the DNA end is better matched by TRBJ1-5. Germline V CDR1 and CDR2: MNHEY, SVGAGI. The CDR3 is 11 amino acids. Here the CDR3 DNA reads TGTGCCAGCAGTTATTGGGGACAGCAGCATTTT. Its translation: CASSYWGQQHF.

A word on this clonotype: Being one base from a much bigger clone, this may be a read error. The chain employs TRBV6-5 and TRBJ1-4; perhaps TRBD1 as D (5 bases). The CDR3 length is 14 residues. Germline CDR1 MNHEY, CDR2 SVGAGI. CDR3 in amino acids: CASSYQGANERLFF. The DNA of the CDR3 is TGTGCCAGCAGTTACCAGGGTGCGAATGAAAGACTGTTTTTT.

Worth noting for this clonotype: A junction end diverges from the germline sequence, so it may reflect a read error. The chain links TRBV6-5 to TRBJ2-1; tentative D call: TRBD2 (5 bases). The CDR3 is made up of 16 amino acids. In germline, CDR1 is MNHEY, CDR2 SVGAGI. The CDR3 bases are TGTGCTAGCATTCCTATGTTTGGACTTGTCTACGATGAGCAGTTCTTC. Its translation: CASIPMFGLVYDEQFF.

On this clonotype itself: Sequence at one end of the junction differs from germline and may be a read error. The chain couples TRBV11-2 to TRBJ2-5; no firm D call. The germline V gene has CDR1 SGHAT and CDR2 FQNNGV. This CDR3 is built from 12 residues. Here the CDR3 DNA reads TGTGCTAGCAGCGTATCCGTGACCCAAGAATACTTC. As protein: CASSVSVTQEYF. Combining the CDR3 with reference TRBV11-2 and TRBJ2-5 gives the whole variable domain EAGVAQSPRYKIIEKRQSVAFWCNPISGHATLYWYQQILGQGPKLLIQFQNNGVVDDSQLPKDRFSAERLKGVDSTLKIQPAKLEDSAVYLCASSVSVTQEYFGPGTRLLVL.

This clonotype was counted once. One end of the junction does not line up with germline, which may come from a read error. CDR3 bases: TGTGTCAGCAGCTTAGTCCTAGCGGGAGCCTCTGGGGCCAACGTCCTTACTTTC. Amino acid sequence: CVSSLVLAGASGANVLTF. This chain uses TRBV11-2 with TRBJ2-6; 10 nucleotides match TRBD2. Germline V gene data show CDR1 as SGHAT and CDR2 as FQNNGV. The CDR3 is 18 amino acids.

As to this clonotype: At one boundary the junction diverges from the germline segment, which might be a read error. The V gene is TRBV20-1, the J gene TRBJ1-6; D is unresolved. CDR3 length equals 15 residues. Germline V lookup: CDR1 DFQATT, CDR2 SNEGSKA (reference sequence). In DNA, the CDR3 is TGCAGTGCTAGAGACTTTAGTCGAGCGAATTCACCCCTCCAATTT. It is translated as CSARDFSRANSPLQF.

The chain links TRBV5-1 to TRBJ1-5; 10 bases align to TRBD1. The germline CDR1 and CDR2 sequences are SGHRS and YFSETQ. The CDR3 covers 13 residues. V gave up 5 bases and J gave up 12 bases; unmatched junction bases: 8. This chain's CDR3 is CASRPDRGQDQHF. CDR3 nucleotides: TGCGCCAGCAGGCCTGACAGGGGGCAGGACCAGCATTTT.

A note on this clonotype: At one end the junction does not follow the germline gene, possibly because of a read error. This sequence joins TRBV6-6 and TRBJ1-6; D is perhaps TRBD1 (5 bases). The CDR3 consists of 14 residues. Germline-derived CDR1 and CDR2 are MNHNY and SVGAGI (reference sequence). CDR3 loop: CARSRQSIGSPFHF. The CDR3, as DNA: TGTGCCAGAAGTAGACAGAGTATAGGGTCACCCTTCCACTTT.

V is TRBV11-2 and J is TRBJ2-1, with TRBD2 matching over 10 bases. This CDR3 has 16 residues. With V trimmed by 2 bases and J by 13 bases, 14 bases remained unmatched. Germline values: CDR1 SGHAT, CDR2 FQNNGV. The CDR3 DNA sequence: TGTGCCAGCAGCTTAAGACTAGCGGGCGCCTACCCTGACCAGTTCTTC. This gives the protein CASSLRLAGAYPDQFF. Drawing the rest from reference TRBV11-2 and TRBJ2-1, the complete variable domain is EAGVAQSPRYKIIEKRQSVAFWCNPISGHATLYWYQQILGQGPKLLIQFQNNGVVDDSQLPKDRFSAERLKGVDSTLKIQPAKLEDSAVYLCASSLRLAGAYPDQFFGPGTRLTVL.

For this clonotype: Here the CDR3 omits its conserved ending phenylalanine or tryptophan, so a read error is the likely source. The chain recombines TRBV13 with TRBJ1-5, with a tentative D call TRBD1 (5 bases). The V and J ends lost 5 bases and 2 bases respectively, with 13 bases between them. Germline CDR1 PRHDT, CDR2 FYEKMQ (reference sequence). CDR3 length equals 15 residues. CDR3 coding DNA: TGTGCCAGCAGCCCCCGGGGGACGGGCAATCAGCCCCAGCATTCC. This codes for CASSPRGTGNQPQHS.